This T cell receptor (beta chain) was sequenced in a study of regulatory T cells in long-lasting Graves disease. Study overall: Positivity for TSH receptor antibodies plus over 5 years of antithyroid drugs meant persistent Graves' disease.

Time point meaning: persistent/refractory GD, antithyroid drugs over 5 years with positive TRAb. After RNA was extracted from PBMCs, the TCR library was made from it. Arm-PCR of CDR3 regions and iRepertoire HTBI primers were the basis on which TCR beta libraries were built. TCRdb called the multiplex PCR reads again in MiXCR, with one record for every CDR3 protein. The sample lists over 650,000 distinct CDR3 sequences, about 30% occurring once. On this clonotype: Its matching antigen is unknown.

Study results and limitations: There were preferences for TRBV28, TRBJ1-2 and TRBJ2-5 in persistent disease. Fewer public clonotypes were shared by new patients (around 990) than by persistent patients (around 2,900).

Trimming at V came to 4 bases and at J to 0 bases, leaving 4 bases not matched to a gene. Looked up from germline, CDR1 is MNHEY and CDR2 is SVGEGT. The CDR3 totals 16 residues. The V call is TRBV6-2 or TRBV6-3, the J call TRBJ2-7, with 12 bases fitting TRBD2. The sample in question was peripheral blood mononuclear cells (PBMCs), obtained when the disease was refractory, from a patient treated with antithyroid drugs. The TCR originated in a female donor with Graves disease. CDR3: CASSSRLAGASYEQYF. The CDR3 DNA is TGTGCCAGCAGTTCAAGACTAGCGGGGGCCTCCTACGAGCAGTACTTC.